Detailed here is one TCR beta chain. This CDR3 has 13 amino acids. V was pared by 7 bases and J by 1 base, with 10 bases between. The germline V gene has CDR1 LGHNT and CDR2 FRNRAP. Treatment given: around 19 received Ad26.COV2.S at low or high dose, single or two shots; 5 received placebo; per-sample allocation not given. Repertoires come from day 63 after the first vaccine or placebo injection. The individual, an adult aged 18-55 years, was a donor in Boston. The data belong to a study of Ad26.COV2.S vaccination and SARS-CoV-2 variants. Study in general: The Ad26.COV2.S arm of the COV1001 trial was where the donor was placed. Into the muscle, Ad26.COV2.S was dosed once or twice, 56 days apart.

Clones were sequenced by immunoSEQ multiplex PCR, and TCRdb holds only the in-frame ones, with some missing. The table shows about 370,000 clones, with about nine tenths occurring only once. The specimen was peripheral blood, collected in a trial of Ad26.COV2.S vaccine versus placebo. The chain carries TRBV12-5 and TRBJ1-1, with no clear D. The TCR comes from a person aged 18-60 years who received the Ad26.COV2.S COVID-19 vaccine or a placebo. DNA for the CDR3: TGTGCTAGTGCCTCCAATAGGAACACTGAAGCTTTCTTT. This sequence encodes CASASNRNTEAFF.